Sequencing of this T cell receptor (beta chain) was carried out in a study of CXCR3-negative and CXCR3-positive naive CD8 T cells. Study in general: Roughly 1.5 +/- 0.3 million TRB reads came from each library, giving 130 million to 150 million in total. Study conclusions and caveats: Naive cells positive for CXCR3 carried more hydrophobic TRB CDR3s than CXCR3-negative ones. Comparably high diversity marked both naive subsets, whereas memory CD8+ cells had much lower diversity. Naive subsets did not differ in surface CD5, and TRB CDR3 properties served to infer TCR strength.

Germline V gene data show CDR1 as SQVTM and CDR2 as ANQGSEA. The CDR3 is made up of 14 amino acids. The libraries of TRB cDNA were prepared using 5' RACE with UMI labels. TCRdb processed the 5' RACE reads again and assigns one entry to each CDR3 protein, with no DNA. The listing contains 65,000 to 90,000 distinct CDR3 sequences. About this clonotype: Antigen unknown.

The sample taken for sequencing was naive CXCR3+ CD8+ T cells from blood. As to subset: CD45RO-CCR7+CD27+CD95- naive CD8+ T cells expressing CXCR3 (TNR3+). The TCR originated in a human donor in good health. Some clones in this sample may be carry-over from other donors' samples. The gene calls are TRBV29-1 and TRBJ2-7. The chain's CDR3 is CSVVRQDKSYEQYF.